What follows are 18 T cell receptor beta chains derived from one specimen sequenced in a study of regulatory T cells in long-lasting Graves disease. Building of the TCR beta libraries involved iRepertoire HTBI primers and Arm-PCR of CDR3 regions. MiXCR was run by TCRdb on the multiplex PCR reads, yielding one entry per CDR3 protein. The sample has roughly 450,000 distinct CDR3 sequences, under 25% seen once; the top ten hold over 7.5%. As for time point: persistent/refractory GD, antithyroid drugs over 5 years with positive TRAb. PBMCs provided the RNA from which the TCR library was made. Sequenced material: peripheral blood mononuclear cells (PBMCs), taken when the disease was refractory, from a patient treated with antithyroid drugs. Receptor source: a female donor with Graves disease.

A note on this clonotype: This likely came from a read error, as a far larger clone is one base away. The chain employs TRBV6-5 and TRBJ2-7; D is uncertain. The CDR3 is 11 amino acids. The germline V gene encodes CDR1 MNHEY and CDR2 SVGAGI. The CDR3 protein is CASSSSYGQYF. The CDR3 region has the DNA TGTGCCAGCAGTTCCTCCTACGGGCAGTACTTC.

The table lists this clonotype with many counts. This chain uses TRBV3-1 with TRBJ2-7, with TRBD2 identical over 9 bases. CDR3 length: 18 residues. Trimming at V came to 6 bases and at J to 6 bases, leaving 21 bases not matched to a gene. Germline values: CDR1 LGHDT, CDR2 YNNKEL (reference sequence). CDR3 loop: CASSTQGVSGRFSPEQYF. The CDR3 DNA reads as TGTGCCAGCAGTACGCAAGGCGTTAGCGGGAGATTCTCCCCCGAGCAGTACTTC.

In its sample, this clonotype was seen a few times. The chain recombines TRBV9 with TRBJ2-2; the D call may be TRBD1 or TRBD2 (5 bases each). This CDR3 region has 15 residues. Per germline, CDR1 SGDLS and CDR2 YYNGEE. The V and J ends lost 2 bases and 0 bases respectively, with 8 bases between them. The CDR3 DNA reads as TGTGCCAGCAGCGTTGGGGGAACGAACACCGGGGAGCTGTTTTTT. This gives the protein CASSVGGTNTGELFF.

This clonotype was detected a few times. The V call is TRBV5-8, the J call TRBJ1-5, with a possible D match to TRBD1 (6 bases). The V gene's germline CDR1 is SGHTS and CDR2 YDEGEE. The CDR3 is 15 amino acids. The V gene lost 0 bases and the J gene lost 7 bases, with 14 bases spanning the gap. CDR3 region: CASSLVGAGPQPQHF. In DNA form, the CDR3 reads TGTGCCAGCAGCTTGGTGGGGGCTGGGCCCCAGCCCCAGCATTTT. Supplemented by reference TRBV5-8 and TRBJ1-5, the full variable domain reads EAGVTQSPTHLIKTRGQQATLRCSPISGHTSVYWYQQALGLGLQFLLWYDEGEERNRGNFPPRFSGRQFPNYSSELNVNALELEDSALYLCASSLVGAGPQPQHFGDGTRLSIL.

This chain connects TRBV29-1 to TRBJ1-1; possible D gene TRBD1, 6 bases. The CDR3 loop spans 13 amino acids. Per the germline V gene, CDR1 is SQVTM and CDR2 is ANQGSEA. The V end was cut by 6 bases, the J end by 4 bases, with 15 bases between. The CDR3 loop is CSVGQHSLTEAFF. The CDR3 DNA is TGCAGCGTAGGACAGCATTCTCTCACTGAAGCTTTCTTT.

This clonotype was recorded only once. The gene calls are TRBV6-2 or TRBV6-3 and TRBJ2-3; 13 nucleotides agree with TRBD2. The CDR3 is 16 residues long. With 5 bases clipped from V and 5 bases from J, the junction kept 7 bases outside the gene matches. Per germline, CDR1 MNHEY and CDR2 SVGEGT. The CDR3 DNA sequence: TGTGCCAGCAGTGAAACTAGCGGGAGGGCCGGAGATACGCAGTATTTT. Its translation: CASSETSGRAGDTQYF.

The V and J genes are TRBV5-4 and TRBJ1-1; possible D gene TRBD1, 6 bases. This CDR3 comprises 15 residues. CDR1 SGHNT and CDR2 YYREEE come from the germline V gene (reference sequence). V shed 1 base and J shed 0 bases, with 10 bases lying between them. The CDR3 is CASSLNGGMNTEAFF. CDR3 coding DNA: TGTGCCAGCAGCTTGAACGGGGGCATGAACACTGAAGCTTTCTTT.

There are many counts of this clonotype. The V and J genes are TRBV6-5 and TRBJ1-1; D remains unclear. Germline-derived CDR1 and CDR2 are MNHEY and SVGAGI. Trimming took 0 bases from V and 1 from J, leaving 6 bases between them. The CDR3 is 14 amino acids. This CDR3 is CASSYSNRNTEAFF. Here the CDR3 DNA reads TGTGCCAGCAGTTACTCGAACAGGAACACTGAAGCTTTCTTT.

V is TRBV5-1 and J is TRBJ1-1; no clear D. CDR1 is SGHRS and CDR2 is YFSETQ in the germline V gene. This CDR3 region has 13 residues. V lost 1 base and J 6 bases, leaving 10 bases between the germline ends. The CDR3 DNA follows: TGCGCCAGCAGCTTGCAGCTGGGCGCTGAAGCTTTCTTT. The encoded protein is CASSLQLGAEAFF. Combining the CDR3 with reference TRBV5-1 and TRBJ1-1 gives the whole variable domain KAGVTQTPRYLIKTRGQQVTLSCSPISGHRSVSWYQQTPGQGLQFLFEYFSETQRNKGNFPGRFSGRQFSNSRSEMNVSTLELGDSALYLCASSLQLGAEAFFGQGTRLTVV.

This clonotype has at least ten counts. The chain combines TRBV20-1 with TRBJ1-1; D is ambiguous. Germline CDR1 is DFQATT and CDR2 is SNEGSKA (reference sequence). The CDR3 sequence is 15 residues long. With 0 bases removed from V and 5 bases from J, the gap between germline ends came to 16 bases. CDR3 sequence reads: CSARDLRELETEAFF. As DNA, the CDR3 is TGCAGTGCTAGAGATTTGAGGGAGCTAGAAACTGAAGCTTTCTTT.

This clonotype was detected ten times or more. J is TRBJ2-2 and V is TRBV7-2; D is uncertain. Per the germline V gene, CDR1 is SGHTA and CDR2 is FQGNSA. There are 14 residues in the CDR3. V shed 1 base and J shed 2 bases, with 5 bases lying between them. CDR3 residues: CASSLGGNTGELFF. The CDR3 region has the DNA TGTGCCAGCAGCTTAGGTGGAAACACCGGGGAGCTGTTTTTT.

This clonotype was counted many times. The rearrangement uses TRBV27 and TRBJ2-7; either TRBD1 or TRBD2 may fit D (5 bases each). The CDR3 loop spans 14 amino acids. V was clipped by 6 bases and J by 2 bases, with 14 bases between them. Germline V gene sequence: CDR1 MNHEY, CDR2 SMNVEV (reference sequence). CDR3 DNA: TGTGCCAGCAGAACCGGGACCCCCGCCTACGAGCAGTACTTC. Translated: CASRTGTPAYEQYF.

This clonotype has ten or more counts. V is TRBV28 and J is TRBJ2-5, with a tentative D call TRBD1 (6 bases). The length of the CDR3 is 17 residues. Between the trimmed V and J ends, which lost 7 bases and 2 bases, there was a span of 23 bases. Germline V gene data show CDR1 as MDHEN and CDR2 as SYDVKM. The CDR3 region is CASKGSYTRDTQETQYF. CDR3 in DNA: TGTGCCAGCAAGGGTTCTTACACGAGGGACACTCAAGAGACCCAGTACTTC.

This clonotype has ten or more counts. The CDR3 is CAISDWDGGHGYTF. As DNA, the CDR3 is TGTGCCATCAGTGACTGGGACGGAGGGCATGGCTACACCTTC. V is TRBV10-3 and J is TRBJ1-2; possibly TRBD1 for D (5 bases). V was shortened by 3 bases and J by 6 bases, with 14 bases between the two germline ends. CDR1 is ENHRY, CDR2 SYGVKD, per germline. This CDR3 comprises 14 residues.

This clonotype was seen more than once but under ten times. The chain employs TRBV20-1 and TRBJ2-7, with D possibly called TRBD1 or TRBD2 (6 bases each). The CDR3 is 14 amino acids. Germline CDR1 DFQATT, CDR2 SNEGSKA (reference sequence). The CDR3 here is CSHLGGYPLYEQYF. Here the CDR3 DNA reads TGCAGCCACCTGGGGGGCTACCCGTTATACGAGCAGTACTTC.

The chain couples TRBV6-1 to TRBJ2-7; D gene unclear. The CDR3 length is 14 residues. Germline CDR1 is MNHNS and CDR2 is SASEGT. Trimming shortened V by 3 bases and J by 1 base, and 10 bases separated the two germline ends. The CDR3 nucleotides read TGTGCCAGCAGTGAGGAATTCACGTCCTACGAGCAGTACTTC. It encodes CASSEEFTSYEQYF.

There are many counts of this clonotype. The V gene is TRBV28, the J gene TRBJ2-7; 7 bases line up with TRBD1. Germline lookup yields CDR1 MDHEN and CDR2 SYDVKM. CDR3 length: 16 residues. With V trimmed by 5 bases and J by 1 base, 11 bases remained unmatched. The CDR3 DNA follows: TGTGCCAGCAGTCCGCCCGGGACAGAACTTTCCTACGAGCAGTACTTC. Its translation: CASSPPGTELSYEQYF.

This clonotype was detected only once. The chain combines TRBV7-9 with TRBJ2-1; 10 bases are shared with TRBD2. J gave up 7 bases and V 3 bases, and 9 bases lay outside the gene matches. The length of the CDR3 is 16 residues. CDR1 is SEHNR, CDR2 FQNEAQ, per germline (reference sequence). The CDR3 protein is CASSFWLAGVGNEQFF. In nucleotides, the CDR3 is TGTGCCAGCAGCTTTTGGCTAGCGGGAGTCGGTAATGAGCAGTTCTTC.